This T cell receptor (beta chain) appears in the sequencing data of a study of blood T cell repertoires in COVID-19. Study context: Acute-phase and convalescent COVID-19 samples originated in the United States, Italy and Spain. The cDNA or gDNA used as material had been derived from T cells, B-cell-depleted T cells, or PBMCs.

This clone has only one observation. Deletions cut 7 bases from V and 6 bases from J, with 12 bases between. Germline assignment: CDR1 MNHEY and CDR2 SVGAGI. The CDR3 has 13 residues. In the authors' methods: Scientists estimated how many nucleated cells there were by amplifying reference gene primers. Produced via immunoSEQ multiplex PCR; TCRdb's table is partial and in-frame only. The D gene and trimming were derived from the DNA, and the V and J assignments and clone size from that table. This sample has 72,000 or so clones, with roughly nine tenths found just once. The chain combines TRBV6-5 with TRBJ2-2, with D possibly matching TRBD1 (5 bases). Sequenced: peripheral blood. The receptor comes from a woman aged 60 to 75 with acute or convalescent COVID-19. Written as DNA, the CDR3 is TGTGCCAGCAATTTAGGGGAACCCGGGGAGCTGTTTTTT. Protein: CASNLGEPGELFF.